This TCR beta chain originates from a study of blood T cells in healthy people across ages. Only a few counts were recorded for this clonotype. Its specificity is not known. Through a sample-barcoded 5' primer and a J-beta primer mix, a second PCR was run for roughly 6 to 12 cycles. A single record per CDR3 protein comes from TCRdb applying MiXCR to the 5' RACE reads. The sample lists fewer than 1.5 million distinct CDR3 sequences, 42% seen once, with under 8% in the top ten. Trimming removed 6 bases from V and 5 bases from J, with 13 bases in between. This CDR3 is 13 amino acids long. CDR1 SGHAT and CDR2 FQNNGV come from the germline V gene. General study findings and limits: Aged donors had fewer naive CD4+ cells and lower diversity than long-lived donors.

The study recruited healthy Caucasian donors from Russia who were aged roughly 6 to 95. The specimen was blood. The TCR comes from a woman aged 18-29 years in good health. The rearrangement links TRBV11-2 to TRBJ1-2; D remains ambiguous. Here the CDR3 reads CASSPTDTYGYTF. The CDR3 region has the DNA TGTGCCAGCAGTCCCACGGATACTTATGGCTACACCTTC.